Following are 15 T cell receptor beta chains from one sample sequenced in a study of T-cell memory formation after mild COVID-19. TCRdb re-derived calls from the 5' RACE reads in MiXCR, one entry per CDR3 protein. The sample records about 82,000 distinct CDR3 sequences, approximately 13% being singletons. Sequencing was performed on PBMCs or a T cell subset sorted from them (not recorded which). These receptor sequences come from an adult woman who had mild COVID-19 (a few samples of this study predate the infection). Cell type and time point are not known.

The rearrangement uses TRBV7-2 and TRBJ2-3, with TRBD2 matching 8 bases. V was pared by 5 bases and J by 2 bases, with 9 bases of the junction left unmatched. This CDR3 has 16 amino acids. The germline V gene has CDR1 SGHTA and CDR2 FQGNSA. CDR3: CASSPILAEYTDTQYF. The CDR3 bases are TGTGCCAGCAGCCCAATACTAGCGGAATACACAGATACGCAGTATTTT.

This clonotype turned up a few times. The genes are TRBV7-8 and TRBJ2-7; 7 bases map to TRBD2. Germline V CDR1 and CDR2: SGHVS, FQNEAQ. This CDR3 has 16 residues. Trimming removed 2 bases from V and 0 bases from J; junction bases left unmatched: 7. CDR3 region: CASSLPTSKASYEQYF. For the CDR3, the DNA is TGTGCCAGCAGCTTACCGACTAGCAAAGCCTCCTACGAGCAGTACTTC. The full variable domain, its missing parts supplied by reference TRBV7-8 and TRBJ2-7, is GAGVSQSPRYKVAKRGQDVALRCDPISGHVSLFWYQQALGQGPEFLTYFQNEAQLDKSGLPSDRFFAERPEGSVSTLKIQRTQQEDSAVYLCASSLPTSKASYEQYFGPGTRLTVT.

This clonotype was recorded a few times. V is TRBV4-1 and J is TRBJ1-4, with 7 bases aligning to TRBD1. V lost 4 bases and J lost 8; bases outside the gene matches: 16. The CDR3 covers 17 residues. Germline CDR1 MGHRA, CDR2 YSYEKL. Here the CDR3 DNA reads TGCGCCAGCAGCCGCTTTACCCGTTGGACAGGATGGGAAAAACTGTTTTTT. Protein product: CASSRFTRWTGWEKLFF.

This clonotype has only a few counts. V is TRBV29-1 and J is TRBJ2-7; TRBD2 agrees at 11 bases. The germline V gene encodes CDR1 SQVTM and CDR2 ANQGSEA. Trimming at V came to 6 bases and at J to 3 bases, leaving 7 bases not matched to a gene. The CDR3 has 14 residues. CDR3 in amino acids: CSVGLAETFYEQYF. DNA for the CDR3: TGCAGCGTGGGACTAGCGGAAACTTTCTACGAGCAGTACTTC.

This clonotype has more than one count but fewer than ten. The rearrangement joins TRBV3-1 to TRBJ2-1, with 9 bases identical to TRBD2. Germline V CDR1 and CDR2: LGHDT, YNNKEL (reference sequence). CDR3 length equals 17 residues. V was pared by 0 bases and J by 4 bases, with 7 bases of the junction left unmatched. CDR3 sequence: CASSQDRGLAGYNEQFF. The DNA for the CDR3 is TGTGCCAGCAGCCAAGATCGGGGCCTAGCGGGATACAATGAGCAGTTCTTC.

The sample holds a few counts of this clonotype. The chain joins TRBV4-3 to TRBJ2-7; no clear D. Trimming removed 0 bases from V and 0 bases from J, with 6 bases in between. This CDR3 region has 14 residues. The V gene's germline CDR1 is LGHNA and CDR2 YSLEER. The CDR3 sequence is CASSQDWGSYEQYF. The CDR3 region has the DNA TGCGCCAGCAGCCAAGATTGGGGCTCCTACGAGCAGTACTTC.

This clonotype has more than one count but fewer than ten. A read error is likely, as this CDR3 ends without the conserved phenylalanine or tryptophan. The chain links TRBV20-1 to TRBJ2-1; a possible D gene is TRBD2 (7 bases). CDR1 is DFQATT and CDR2 is SNEGSKA in the germline V gene (reference sequence). There are 11 residues in the CDR3. Here the CDR3 reads CVGSGGGEQFS. The CDR3 nucleotides are TGCGTTGGGTCGGGGGGCGGTGAGCAGTTCTCC.

This clonotype was picked up a small number of times. The chain combines TRBV12-3 or TRBV12-4 with TRBJ2-1, with TRBD1 identical over 8 bases. The length of the CDR3 is 14 residues. V trimming: 3 bases; J trimming: 5 bases; junction bases outside the gene matches: 3. The CDR3, as DNA: TGTGCCAGCAGTTTTGGACAGGGAAACAATGAGCAGTTCTTC. Its protein is CASSFGQGNNEQFF.

This clonotype was counted between two and nine times. The CDR3 region is CASSSGQGTYNSPLHF. As DNA, the CDR3 is TGTGCCAGCAGTTCGGGACAGGGAACGTATAATTCACCCCTCCACTTT. V gene TRBV27 combines with J gene TRBJ1-6, with 9 bases identical to TRBD1. CDR3 length: 16 amino acids. From germline, CDR1 is MNHEY and CDR2 SMNVEV (reference sequence). Trimming took 4 bases from V and 4 from J; bases not matched to a gene: 5.

V usage is TRBV20-1 and J usage is TRBJ1-5; D perhaps matches TRBD1 (6 bases). V was shortened by 3 bases and J by 0 bases, with 15 bases between the two germline ends. Looked up from germline, CDR1 is DFQATT and CDR2 is SNEGSKA (reference sequence). This CDR3 contains 16 residues. The CDR3 DNA follows: TGCAGTGCTAGCGTGGACAGTTCCTATAGCAATCAGCCCCAGCATTTT. It codes for CSASVDSSYSNQPQHF.

The chain employs TRBV9 and TRBJ2-1; 7 bases fit TRBD2. The germline CDR1 and CDR2 sequences are SGDLS and YYNGEE. The CDR3 has 15 residues. Trimming cost V 0 bases and J 2 bases; bases outside gene matches: 2. Here the CDR3 reads CASSVGLAPYNEQFF. As DNA, the CDR3 is TGTGCCAGCAGCGTAGGACTAGCCCCCTACAATGAGCAGTTCTTC.

This clonotype was counted a few times. V is TRBV7-9 and J is TRBJ2-7, with a possible D match to TRBD1 (6 bases). The CDR3 contains 13 residues. V lost 4 bases, J lost 4 bases, and 11 bases lay in between. The germline V gene has CDR1 SEHNR and CDR2 FQNEAQ (reference sequence). The CDR3, as DNA: TGTGCCAGCAGCTCACCGACAGGATACGAGCAGTACTTC. Amino acid sequence: CASSSPTGYEQYF.

The J gene is TRBJ1-5, the V gene TRBV9; maybe TRBD1 (5 bases). Germline V gene sequence: CDR1 SGDLS, CDR2 YYNGEE. CDR3 length: 13 residues. The germline V and J ends were trimmed by 3 bases and 4 bases, with 8 bases remaining between them. CDR3 DNA sequence: TGTGCCAGCAGCGAGCGGGGGAATCAGCCCCAGCATTTT. It encodes CASSERGNQPQHF.

In this sample, this clonotype turned up a few times. This chain connects TRBV7-9 to TRBJ2-7; 9 nucleotides match TRBD1. This CDR3 has 15 amino acids. The J segment lost 5 bases and the V segment lost 5 bases, leaving 10 bases of the junction unmatched. Germline V gives CDR1 SEHNR, CDR2 FQNEAQ (reference sequence). This CDR3 is CASSPAGQGIHEQYF. CDR3 DNA: TGTGCCAGCAGCCCAGCGGGACAGGGCATCCACGAGCAGTACTTC.

This clonotype was counted many times. V gene TRBV7-2 combines with J gene TRBJ2-1; 7 bases agree with TRBD1. V dropped 1 base and J dropped 5; count of bases not matched to a gene: 5. The CDR3 consists of 15 residues. Looked up from germline, CDR1 is SGHTA and CDR2 is FQGNSA. CDR3 amino acids: CASSLGGQTHNEQFF. Written as DNA, the CDR3 is TGTGCCAGCAGCTTAGGGGGACAGACACACAATGAGCAGTTCTTC. Complete variable domain (other parts from reference TRBV7-2 and TRBJ2-1): GAGVSQSPSNKVTEKGKDVELRCDPISGHTALYWYRQSLGQGLEFLIYFQGNSAPDKSGLPSDRFSAERTGGSVSTLTIQRTQQEDSAVYLCASSLGGQTHNEQFFGPGTRLTVL.